Here is one T cell receptor beta chain with its context. The sample is drawn from a study of blood T cell repertoires in COVID-19. Overall study context: Whether acute or convalescent, the COVID-19 samples came from the United States, Italy and Spain. Sample material is recorded as cDNA or gDNA derived from T cells, B-cell-depleted T cells, or PBMCs.

In the authors' methods: Amplification of reference gene primers was used by the study to estimate nucleated cell counts. Some clones are missing from TCRdb's copy, which holds only in-frame ones; the method was immunoSEQ multiplex PCR. The D gene and trimming were derived from the DNA, and the V and J assignments and clone size from that table. The sample comprises 100,000 or so clones, about 91% of which are singletons, and around 2.3% rests with the top ten. V was clipped by 0 bases and J by 3 bases, with 11 bases between them. The length of the CDR3 is 15 residues. CDR1 WSHSY and CDR2 SAAADI come from the germline V gene.

The receptor was isolated from a human donor with active COVID-19. The donor label of this sample is uncertain. The sequenced sample consisted of peripheral blood. V gene TRBV10-2 combines with J gene TRBJ1-1, with unresolved D. The CDR3 DNA reads TGCGCCAGCAGTGAGTCCCGACCCGGGGACACTGAAGCTTTCTTT. Translating gives CASSESRPGDTEAFF.